The entry below gives a single T cell receptor beta chain sequence along with its context. Its target is unknown. Looked up from germline, CDR1 is SGHTA and CDR2 is FQGNSA. This CDR3 comprises 15 residues. V trimming: 4 bases; J trimming: 3 bases; junction bases outside the gene matches: 8. The data derive from a study of a mutant IDH1 vaccine in newly diagnosed glioma. Study-level background: Initiation of the vaccine course occurred 4-6 weeks after radiotherapy alone, or alongside temozolomide cycles. Sex among treated patients split about 60% male, roughly 40% female; mean age was roughly 40 years. It was radiotherapy, temozolomide, or both that patients received previously, with most receiving both.

Here immunoSEQ multiplex PCR was the method, and the copy in TCRdb shows in-frame clones only, minus some. The table lists 50,000 to 70,000 clones, under 90% of them singletons, with more than 10% in the top ten. Time point reported: week 23, last vaccination. Each dose of the vaccine consisted of 300 ug of mutant IDH1 20-mer peptide, with topical imiquimod. Donors had new IDH1-mutant astrocytomas of WHO grade 3 or 4 (ATRX-lost). This receptor was taken from a man younger than 35 with glioma. Sample: PBMCs, taken from a glioma patient whose treatment included an IDH1 peptide vaccine. The chain employs TRBV7-2 and TRBJ1-1; 7 nucleotides match TRBD1. Here the CDR3 reads CASSYQGGADTEAFF. The CDR3 DNA reads TGTGCCAGCAGCTACCAGGGGGGGGCTGACACTGAAGCTTTCTTT. The variable domain in full, completed from reference TRBV7-2 and TRBJ1-1, reads GAGVSQSPSNKVTEKGKDVELRCDPISGHTALYWYRQSLGQGLEFLIYFQGNSAPDKSGLPSDRFSAERTGGSVSTLTIQRTQQEDSAVYLCASSYQGGADTEAFFGQGTRLTVV.